This T cell receptor (beta chain) was captured in a study of T-cell reconstitution after alpha-beta-depleted transplantation in children. The CDR3 covers 14 residues. In germline, CDR1 is ENHRY, CDR2 SYGVKD. The V and J ends lost 4 bases and 5 bases respectively, with 14 bases between them. It was with unique molecular identifiers that the TCRbeta library was prepared. TCRdb itself ran the PCR reads through MiXCR, one entry per CDR3 protein. The sample lists about 640,000 distinct CDR3 sequences, roughly 15% occurring once. This clonotype was seen many times. This chain connects TRBV10-3 to TRBJ1-1, with D possibly being TRBD1 (5 bases). This sample comprised PBMCs from the stem cell graft donor, obtained from the stem cell graft. This TCR was sampled from a human donor who donated a stem cell graft to a child with acute myeloid leukemia. CDR3 loop: CAISGRDRRTEAFF. DNA for the CDR3: TGTGCCATCAGTGGCCGGGACCGGCGTACTGAAGCTTTCTTT.